These 25 T cell receptor beta chains were all obtained from the same sample, sequenced in a study of shared clonotypes between healthy human individuals. Assay: immunoSEQ multiplex PCR; the TCRdb copy retains only in-frame clones and omits some. Of hundreds of thousands of clones in the sample, approximately 80% were seen once. The material sequenced was PBMCs. The receptors come from a woman aged 40 to 50 in good health. Some clones in this sample may be carry-over from other donors' samples.

Details on this clone: This could be a read error, since a much larger clone is one nucleotide away. This chain joins TRBV30 and TRBJ1-1; unclear D gene. CDR3 length: 14 residues. Germline-derived CDR1 and CDR2 are GTSNPN and SVGIG (reference sequence). CDR3 residues: CAWSVLLGDTEALF. The CDR3 DNA is TGTGCCTGGAGTGTACTATTAGGTGACACTGAAGCTCTCTTT.

The chain recombines TRBV7-9 with TRBJ1-2; 10 bases agree with TRBD1. Looked up from germline, CDR1 is SEHNR and CDR2 is FQNEAQ (reference sequence). CDR3 length: 16 residues. V lost 2 bases, J lost 2 bases, and 5 bases stayed unmatched. The CDR3 region has the DNA TGTGCCAGCAGCTTATCCGGGACAGGGGAGAACTATGGCTACACCTTC. It is translated as CASSLSGTGENYGYTF.

The genes are TRBV9 and TRBJ2-1, with TRBD2 identical over 10 bases. The germline gives CDR1 SGDLS, CDR2 YYNGEE. The CDR3 consists of 15 residues. The V and J ends lost 0 bases and 7 bases, in that order; junction bases with no gene match: 4. CDR3 in DNA: TGTGCCAGCAGCGTAGGGGGTAGCGGGAGGAATGAGCAGTTCTTC. This codes for CASSVGGSGRNEQFF.

The chain combines TRBV4-3 with TRBJ2-5; 7 bases fit TRBD2. The CDR3 sequence is 18 residues long. V shed 0 bases, J shed 5 bases, and the junction held 15 bases outside the gene matches. In germline, CDR1 is LGHNA, CDR2 YSLEER. The CDR3 spells CASSQDSKAGEFWETQYF. The CDR3 DNA is TGCGCCAGCAGCCAAGATTCGAAGGCGGGAGAGTTCTGGGAGACCCAGTACTTC.

The gene calls are TRBV28 and TRBJ2-7, with D possibly TRBD2 on 5 matching bases. The CDR3 runs 13 residues. The germline V gene has CDR1 MDHEN and CDR2 SYDVKM. Trimming shortened V by 7 bases and J by 3 bases, and 13 bases separated the two germline ends. CDR3 nucleotides: TGTGCCAGCATGAGGGAGACGATCTACGAGCAGTACTTC. The encoded protein is CASMRETIYEQYF.

The gene calls are TRBV15 and TRBJ1-2; 10 bases map to TRBD1. CDR1 is LNHNV, CDR2 YYDKDF, per germline (reference sequence). This CDR3 has 15 amino acids. After removal of 1 base from V and 7 bases from J, the junction contained 6 bases not matched to a gene. CDR3 coding DNA: TGTGCCACCAGCAGAGGTGGGACAGGGGCCGGTGGCTACACCTTC. Encoded protein: CATSRGGTGAGGYTF. Based on the CDR3 plus reference TRBV15 and TRBJ1-2, the full variable domain is DAMVIQNPRYQVTQFGKPVTLSCSQTLNHNVMYWYQQKSSQAPKLLFHYYDKDFNNEADTPDNFQSRRPNTSFCFLDIRSPGLGDTAMYLCATSRGGTGAGGYTFGSGTRLTVV.

The rearrangement links TRBV7-9 to TRBJ2-7, with 15 positions matching TRBD2. Germline CDR1 is SEHNR and CDR2 is FQNEAQ (reference sequence). V trimming: 1 base; J trimming: 2 bases; junction bases outside the gene matches: 6. CDR3 length: 18 amino acids. The CDR3 is CASSLGTSGRAWAYEQYF. DNA for the CDR3: TGTGCCAGCAGCTTAGGGACTAGCGGGAGGGCCTGGGCCTACGAGCAGTACTTC.

The chain uses TRBV11-2 and TRBJ2-7, with D hard to call. The ends were cut back, 0 bases at V and 4 bases at J, with 13 bases in the middle. This CDR3 is 15 amino acids long. CDR1 and CDR2 (germline): SGHAT, FQNNGV. CDR3 region: CASSLDGQRTYEQYF. The CDR3 DNA is TGTGCCAGCAGCTTAGATGGGCAGCGAACGTACGAGCAGTACTTC.

J is TRBJ2-7 and V is TRBV27, with 16 bases matching TRBD2. The CDR3 is 19 amino acids. Looked up from germline, CDR1 is MNHEY and CDR2 is SMNVEV (reference sequence). Trimming removed 6 bases from V and 11 bases from J; junction bases left unmatched: 22. CDR3 loop: CASRNADSLGLAGGLIEYF. CDR3 coding DNA: TGTGCCAGCAGAAACGCGGACTCCCTGGGACTAGCGGGAGGGTTGATCGAGTACTTC.

This clone was found once. The chain is built from TRBV9 and TRBJ2-7, with D tentatively TRBD1 (7 bases). The CDR3 contains 17 residues. Trimming pared 4 bases from V and 6 bases from J, leaving 26 bases between. Germline lookup yields CDR1 SGDLS and CDR2 YYNGEE. This CDR3 is CASSHSSRDGQGGEQYF. In DNA form, the CDR3 reads TGTGCCAGCAGCCACAGCTCGAGGGACGGGCAGGGGGGCGAGCAGTACTTC. Full variable domain (remainder filled in from reference TRBV9 and TRBJ2-7): DSGVTQTPKHLITATGQRVTLRCSPRSGDLSVYWYQQSLDQGLQFLIQYYNGEERAKGNILERFSAQQFPDLHSELNLSSLELGDSALYFCASSHSSRDGQGGEQYFGPGTRLTVT.

The chain carries TRBV29-1 and TRBJ1-2, with D uncertain. This CDR3 has 12 residues. Trimming took off 4 bases at V and 2 bases at J, with 8 bases between the two ends. Germline assignment: CDR1 SQVTM and CDR2 ANQGSEA. DNA of the CDR3: TGCAGCGTTGGGAACTTAAACTATGGCTACACCTTC. Protein: CSVGNLNYGYTF.

CDR3: CASSKTAYTQYF. The CDR3 nucleotides read TGTGCCAGCAGCAAGACAGCTTATACGCAGTATTTT. The chain carries TRBV28 and TRBJ2-3; maybe TRBD1 (5 bases). V was shortened by 6 bases and J by 7 bases, with 11 bases between the two germline ends. Germline CDR1 is MDHEN and CDR2 is SYDVKM. This CDR3 contains 12 residues.

This clone was recorded only once. One end of the junction is discordant with germline, which a read error may explain. V is TRBV7-7 and J is TRBJ2-1, with TRBD2 matching over 14 bases. The CDR3 length is 18 residues. Germline V gives CDR1 SSHAT, CDR2 FNYEAQ (reference sequence). The CDR3 nucleotides are TGTGCTAGCAGCTTTCCGGGGACTAGCGGGAGTTTTCGGAATGAGCAGTTCTTC. Translation: CASSFPGTSGSFRNEQFF.

The chain links TRBV19 to TRBJ2-1; D possibly matches TRBD1 or TRBD2 (6 bases each). Germline V gene sequence: CDR1 LNHDA, CDR2 SQIVND (reference sequence). The CDR3 is 14 residues long. Trimming pared 0 bases from V and 7 bases from J, leaving 10 bases between. CDR3 DNA: TGTGCCAGTAGTATAGATAGGGGGGCGAATGAGCAGTTCTTC. Its protein product is CASSIDRGANEQFF.

J is TRBJ2-7 and V is TRBV28; 8 nucleotides line up with TRBD1. Per germline, CDR1 MDHEN and CDR2 SYDVKM. With 5 bases clipped from V and 3 bases from J, the junction kept 12 bases outside the gene matches. The CDR3 length is 16 residues. The chain's CDR3 is CASSAQGARGNYEQYF. CDR3 in DNA: TGTGCCAGCAGTGCCCAGGGGGCGCGAGGGAACTACGAGCAGTACTTC.

The count of this clone is one. This chain links TRBV9 with TRBJ2-7; D gene uncertain. The germline V gene has CDR1 SGDLS and CDR2 YYNGEE. The V and J ends lost 0 bases and 6 bases respectively, with 13 bases between them. This CDR3 has 14 residues. The CDR3 protein is CASSVEVIPSEQYF. CDR3 bases: TGTGCCAGCAGCGTAGAAGTCATCCCCTCCGAGCAGTACTTC.

The sample holds one count of this clone. The rearrangement uses TRBV7-6 and TRBJ2-7; 7 bases are a match to TRBD2. CDR1 and CDR2 (germline): SGHVS, FNYEAQ. This CDR3 is built from 15 residues. The trim removed 0 bases at V and 0 bases at J, leaving 2 bases unmatched. The CDR3 protein is CASSLAGGFSYEQYF. CDR3 bases: TGTGCCAGCAGCTTAGCGGGAGGGTTCTCCTACGAGCAGTACTTC.

The rearrangement joins TRBV11-2 to TRBJ2-2; the match to TRBD1 covers 9 bases. In germline, CDR1 is SGHAT, CDR2 FQNNGV. V was pared by 4 bases and J by 8 bases, with 11 bases of the junction left unmatched. This CDR3 has 16 residues. Written as DNA, the CDR3 is TGTGCCAGCAGCTCTCAGACAGGGGGAAACGTGGGGGAGCTGTTTTTT. Protein product: CASSSQTGGNVGELFF.

This chain joins TRBV10-2 and TRBJ2-7; TRBD2 matches 8 bases. The CDR3 consists of 14 residues. The V gene end was trimmed by 0 bases and the J gene end by 3 bases; junction bases not matched to a gene: 1. Germline V gives CDR1 WSHSY, CDR2 SAAADI. DNA for the CDR3: TGCGCCAGCAGTGAGTCCCTAGCGGGCTACGAGCAGTACTTC. Amino acid sequence: CASSESLAGYEQYF.

V usage is TRBV7-8 and J usage is TRBJ2-5; TRBD1 matches at 8 bases. Germline assignment: CDR1 SGHVS and CDR2 FQNEAQ. CDR3 length: 12 amino acids. Trimming cost V 5 bases and J 6 bases; bases outside gene matches: 2. Here the CDR3 DNA reads TGTGCCAGCAGCGACAGGGGACAGACCCAGTACTTC. The encoded protein is CASSDRGQTQYF.

This chain uses TRBV29-1 with TRBJ1-2; the D is unclear. Between the trimmed V and J ends, which lost 4 bases and 0 bases, there was a span of 9 bases. CDR1 and CDR2 from the germline V gene are SQVTM and ANQGSEA. The length of the CDR3 is 13 residues. Here the CDR3 reads CSVVAGTNYGYTF. DNA of the CDR3: TGCAGCGTTGTGGCAGGAACTAACTATGGCTACACCTTC.

A remark on this clone: A much larger clone differs from this one at a single base, so this may be a read error. This chain uses TRBV6-1 with TRBJ1-1; 7 bases agree with TRBD1. V trimming: 5 bases; J trimming: 4 bases; junction bases outside the gene matches: 4. The germline V gene has CDR1 MNHNS and CDR2 SASEGT. The length of the CDR3 is 13 residues. In DNA form, the CDR3 reads TGTGCCAGCAGTTTCTACAGGGGCACTGAAGCTTTCTTT. Its translation: CASSFYRGTEAFF.

The gene calls are TRBV4-3 and TRBJ2-7; D might be TRBD1 or TRBD2, each matching 5 bases. Trimming took off 4 bases at V and 0 bases at J, with 13 bases between the two ends. CDR3 length equals 15 residues. Germline V gene sequence: CDR1 LGHNA, CDR2 YSLEER. The CDR3 reads CASSRLRDGSYEQYF. The CDR3 coding sequence is TGCGCCAGCAGCCGACTCCGGGACGGCTCCTACGAGCAGTACTTC.

The J gene is TRBJ2-7, the V gene TRBV18, with D maybe TRBD1 (6 bases). Germline V lookup: CDR1 KGHSH, CDR2 LQKENI. Deletions cut 5 bases from V and 2 bases from J, with 10 bases between. The CDR3 has 13 residues. CDR3 sequence reads: CASSSGQTYEQYF. For the CDR3, the DNA is TGTGCCAGCTCATCCGGACAGACCTACGAGCAGTACTTC.

The chain is built from TRBV4-1 and TRBJ1-1, with D unclear. The length of the CDR3 is 17 residues. With 0 bases removed from V and 1 base from J, the gap between germline ends came to 15 bases. Germline assignment: CDR1 MGHRA and CDR2 YSYEKL. The CDR3 is CASSQDIVRTENTEAFF. The DNA of the CDR3 is TGCGCCAGCAGCCAAGATATTGTCCGGACTGAGAACACTGAAGCTTTCTTT.